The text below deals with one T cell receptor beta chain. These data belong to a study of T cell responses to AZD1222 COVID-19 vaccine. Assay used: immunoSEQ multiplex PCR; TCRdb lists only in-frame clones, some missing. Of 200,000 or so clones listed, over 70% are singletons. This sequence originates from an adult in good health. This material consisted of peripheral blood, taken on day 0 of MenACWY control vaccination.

DNA of the CDR3: TGTGCCAGCTCACCAAACCTGTATAGCAATCAGCCCCAGCATTTT. The encoded protein is CASSPNLYSNQPQHF. This rearrangement joins TRBV18 to TRBJ1-5; D not resolved. Germline V gives CDR1 KGHSH, CDR2 LQKENI. The CDR3 has 15 amino acids. Trimming took 2 bases from V and 0 from J, leaving 8 bases between them.